This TCR beta chain emerged from a study of blood T cell repertoires in COVID-19. Data came from immunoSEQ multiplex PCR; TCRdb stores just in-frame clones and leaves some out. The sample has around 480,000 clones, approximately 90% seen once. Sequences were obtained from PBMCs or T cells enriched from blood (not recorded which). The source is a woman aged 18 to 35 who had recovered from COVID-19.

The DNA of the CDR3 is TGTGCCACCGCCCGTGAGGACACGGCTAATGAGCAGTACTTC. Protein sequence: CATAREDTANEQYF. The chain is built from TRBV19 and TRBJ2-7; a possible D gene is TRBD1 (5 bases). The CDR3 extends over 14 amino acids. Germline CDR1 is LNHDA and CDR2 is SQIVND (reference sequence). V was shortened by 10 bases and J by 7 bases, with 23 bases between the two germline ends. The full variable domain, with the rest looked up from reference TRBV19 and TRBJ2-7, is DGGITQSPKYLFRKEGQNVTLSCEQNLNHDAMYWYRQDPGQGLRLIYYSQIVNDFQKGDIAEGYSVSREKKESFPLTVTSAQKNPTAFYLCATAREDTANEQYFGPGTRLTVT.